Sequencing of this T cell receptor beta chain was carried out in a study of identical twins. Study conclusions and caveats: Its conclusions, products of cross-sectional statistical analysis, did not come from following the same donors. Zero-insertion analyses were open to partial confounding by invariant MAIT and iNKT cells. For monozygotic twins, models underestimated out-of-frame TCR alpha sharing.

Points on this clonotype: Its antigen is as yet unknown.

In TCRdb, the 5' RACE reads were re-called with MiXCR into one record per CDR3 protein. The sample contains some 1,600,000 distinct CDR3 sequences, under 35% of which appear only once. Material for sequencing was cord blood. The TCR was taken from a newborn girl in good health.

CDR3 loop: CSAKKDLNEQFF. DNA for the CDR3: TGCAGTGCTAAGAAGGATTTAAATGAGCAGTTCTTC. The chain is built from TRBV20-1 and TRBJ2-1; D is uncertain. The V and J ends lost 4 bases and 7 bases respectively, with 11 bases between them. CDR1 and CDR2 (germline): DFQATT, SNEGSKA (reference sequence). The CDR3 consists of 12 residues.